The 18 T cell receptor beta chains reported below all come from one sample, sequenced in a study of T and B cells in COVID-19 patients. Multiplex PCR with BIOMED2 TRB-A/B primer pools amplified TRB rearrangements. TCRdb used MiXCR to reprocess the multiplex PCR reads, holding one entry per CDR3 protein. The data show approximately 4,000 distinct CDR3 sequences, about 24% seen once. Blood genomic DNA input for TRB amplification was 250-500 ng. Sequenced sample: blood. These receptors all come from a human donor with active COVID-19.

By share, this clonotype ranks as medium-sized. CDR3 residues: CATSRAGGSTRYEQYF. CDR3 bases: TGTGCCACCAGCAGGGCCGGCGGTTCTACACGCTACGAGCAGTACTTC. V usage is TRBV15 and J usage is TRBJ2-7; D is ambiguous. Germline V gene data show CDR1 as LNHNV and CDR2 as YYDKDF (reference sequence). V was pared by 3 bases and J by 3 bases, with 18 bases between. The CDR3 length is 16 residues.

The J gene is TRBJ2-3, the V gene TRBV5-5, with D tentatively TRBD1 or TRBD2 (5 bases each). Deletions cut 4 bases from V and 2 bases from J, with 17 bases between. The CDR3 spans 16 residues. The V gene's germline CDR1 is SGHKS and CDR2 YYEKEE (reference sequence). The CDR3 protein is CASSQPVGTATDTQYF. In nucleotides, the CDR3 is TGTGCCAGCAGCCAACCGGTGGGGACCGCCACAGATACGCAGTATTTT.

The V and J genes are TRBV19 and TRBJ2-4; the D call may be TRBD1 or TRBD2 (6 bases each). V lost 3 bases and J lost 7, with 16 bases in between. This CDR3 is built from 15 residues. CDR1 is LNHDA and CDR2 is SQIVND in the germline V gene (reference sequence). The CDR3 sequence is CASSITGASGNIQYF. CDR3 sequence (DNA): TGTGCCAGTAGTATTACGGGGGCGAGCGGGAACATTCAGTACTTC.

The V and J genes are TRBV19 and TRBJ2-1; 10 bases map to TRBD2. Germline loops: CDR1 LNHDA, CDR2 SQIVND (reference sequence). The CDR3 contains 16 residues. With V trimmed by 5 bases and J by 2 bases, 6 bases remained unmatched. The CDR3 DNA is TGTGCCAGTAGTGCGATTAGCGGGGGGCCCTACAATGAGCAGTTCTTC. Amino acids: CASSAISGGPYNEQFF.

This clonotype is termed medium-sized (0.01 to 0.1%). The rearrangement links TRBV19 to TRBJ2-3, with a possible D match to TRBD1 (5 bases). Germline V gene sequence: CDR1 LNHDA, CDR2 SQIVND (reference sequence). Between the trimmed V and J ends, which lost 3 bases and 4 bases, there was a span of 20 bases. This CDR3 region has 17 residues. DNA for the CDR3: TGTGCCAGTAGTATCCTCAATAAGGGGAAAGTCGCAGATACGCAGTATTTT. Translated, it gives CASSILNKGKVADTQYF. The full variable domain, completed using reference TRBV19 and TRBJ2-3, is DGGITQSPKYLFRKEGQNVTLSCEQNLNHDAMYWYRQDPGQGLRLIYYSQIVNDFQKGDIAEGYSVSREKKESFPLTVTSAQKNPTAFYLCASSILNKGKVADTQYFGPGTRLTVL.

This clonotype was observed a few times. This chain uses TRBV5-1 with TRBJ2-1; 9 bases line up with TRBD1. The J segment lost 5 bases and the V segment lost 2 bases, leaving 17 bases of the junction unmatched. The germline gives CDR1 SGHRS, CDR2 YFSETQ. The length of the CDR3 is 19 residues. CDR3 region: CASSLTGPQGAFGDNEQFF. The CDR3 DNA sequence: TGCGCCAGCAGCTTAACCGGACCACAGGGGGCTTTCGGGGACAATGAGCAGTTCTTC.

Only a few counts were recorded for this clonotype. The V gene is TRBV7-2, the J gene TRBJ2-1; D tentatively fits TRBD1 or TRBD2 (5 bases each). The V end lost 1 base, the J end lost 5 bases, and 9 bases lay between the germline ends. Germline V gene sequence: CDR1 SGHTA, CDR2 FQGNSA. The CDR3 runs to 14 residues. CDR3 in amino acids: CASSLEWGNNEQFF. In DNA, the CDR3 is TGTGCCAGCAGCTTAGAGTGGGGGAACAATGAGCAGTTCTTC. Full variable domain (missing parts from reference TRBV7-2 and TRBJ2-1): GAGVSQSPSNKVTEKGKDVELRCDPISGHTALYWYRQSLGQGLEFLIYFQGNSAPDKSGLPSDRFSAERTGGSVSTLTIQRTQQEDSAVYLCASSLEWGNNEQFFGPGTRLTVL.

This clonotype is judged medium-sized. DNA for the CDR3: TGTGCCTGGAGCCTGGACAGGGGGCAAGGCGAGCAGTACTTC. Its translation is CAWSLDRGQGEQYF. The chain carries TRBV30 and TRBJ2-7; 11 positions agree with TRBD1. In germline, CDR1 is GTSNPN, CDR2 SVGIG (reference sequence). The length of the CDR3 is 14 residues. Trimming cost V 3 bases and J 6 bases; bases outside gene matches: 7.

V and J are TRBV30 and TRBJ1-1; D uncertain. The ends were cut back, 2 bases at V and 8 bases at J, with 9 bases in the middle. Germline V gene data show CDR1 as GTSNPN and CDR2 as SVGIG (reference sequence). This CDR3 has 11 amino acids. The chain's CDR3 is CAWSSHGEAFF. DNA of the CDR3: TGTGCCTGGAGTTCACACGGAGAAGCTTTCTTT.

This clonotype qualifies as medium-sized. The chain joins TRBV5-5 to TRBJ2-5; D not resolved. This CDR3 contains 17 residues. V dropped 1 base and J dropped 1 base, with 17 bases sitting between them. Germline assignment: CDR1 SGHKS and CDR2 YYEKEE (reference sequence). In nucleotides, the CDR3 is TGTGCCAGCAGCTTGAGGGCAAGTGGATCCGGCCAAGAGACCCAGTACTTC. As protein: CASSLRASGSGQETQYF.

This CDR3 reads CASSQGILAQTYEQYF. For the CDR3, the DNA is TGTGCCAGCAGCCAAGGGATTCTAGCGCAAACCTACGAGCAGTACTTC. The rearrangement links TRBV4-2 to TRBJ2-7; the D gene is possibly TRBD2 (6 bases). V lost 1 base, J lost 2 bases, and 15 bases lay in between. The CDR3 spans 16 residues. The germline gives CDR1 LGHNA, CDR2 YNFKEQ.

Concerning this clonotype: A clone one base away is much larger, so this may be a read error. The genes are TRBV6-4 and TRBJ2-1; the match to TRBD1 covers 8 bases. The germline V gene encodes CDR1 MRHNA and CDR2 SNTAGT. The CDR3 is 16 amino acids. The DNA of the CDR3 is TGTGCCAGCAGTGTACAGACAGGGGCCGCCTACAGTGAGCAGTTCTTC. Protein: CASSVQTGAAYSEQFF.

This clonotype turned up a few times. The chain recombines TRBV6-2 or TRBV6-3 with TRBJ2-5, with TRBD2 matching 13 bases. This CDR3 comprises 18 residues. The ends lost 5 bases at V and 0 bases at J; junction bases unmatched: 9. Germline V gene sequence: CDR1 MNHEY, CDR2 SVGEGT. CDR3 amino acids: CASSNMGLAGLNQETQYF. For the CDR3, the DNA is TGTGCCAGCAGTAACATGGGACTAGCGGGACTAAACCAAGAGACCCAGTACTTC.

This clonotype turned up a few times. The chain is built from TRBV24-1 and TRBJ1-2; perhaps TRBD1 as D (5 bases). This CDR3 spans 14 amino acids. Trimming took off 1 base at V and 3 bases at J, with 8 bases between the two ends. From germline, CDR1 is KGHDR and CDR2 SFDVKD. The CDR3, as DNA: TGTGCCACCAGTGATTTCGGGGCCCACTATGGCTACACCTTC. Translation: CATSDFGAHYGYTF.

This sequence joins TRBV5-1 and TRBJ1-2; D perhaps matches TRBD1 (5 bases). Germline assignment: CDR1 SGHRS and CDR2 YFSETQ. V was clipped by 3 bases and J by 5 bases, with 20 bases between them. This CDR3 is 16 amino acids long. CDR3 bases: TGCGCCAGCAGCTCCCTTTCAGGGCCAAGGGAGTATGGCTACACCTTC. Amino acids: CASSSLSGPREYGYTF.

Within the sample, this clonotype is medium-sized. V is TRBV30 and J is TRBJ2-3; 7 nucleotides agree with TRBD2. Trimming at V came to 2 bases and at J to 2 bases, leaving 4 bases not matched to a gene. CDR1 and CDR2 from the germline V gene are GTSNPN and SVGIG (reference sequence). This CDR3 spans 14 amino acids. CDR3 protein: CAWSRGGDTDTQYF. Written as DNA, the CDR3 is TGTGCCTGGAGTCGTGGGGGGGACACAGATACGCAGTATTTT. Drawing the rest from reference TRBV30 and TRBJ2-3, the complete variable domain is SQTIHQWPATLVQPVGSPLSLECTVEGTSNPNLYWYRQAAGRGLQLLFYSVGIGQISSEVPQNLSASRPQDRQFILSSKKLLLSDSGFYLCAWSRGGDTDTQYFGPGTRLTVL.

The DNA of the CDR3 is TGTGCCAGCAGCCTTCGGGTGGGGGGGCTAGGAGCCACCGGGGAGCTGTTTTTT. Translated: CASSLRVGGLGATGELFF. This rearrangement joins TRBV7-2 to TRBJ2-2; TRBD2 is a possible D gene (7 bases). The CDR3 consists of 18 residues. CDR1 SGHTA and CDR2 FQGNSA come from the germline V gene. Trimming shortened V by 5 bases and J by 4 bases, and 23 bases separated the two germline ends.

This clonotype turned up a few times. J is TRBJ1-3 and V is TRBV10-3, with D uncertain. This CDR3 has 15 amino acids. V was cut by 2 bases and J by 0 bases, with 8 bases left in between. CDR1 and CDR2 (germline): ENHRY, SYGVKD. Here the CDR3 DNA reads TGTGCCATCAGTGAGGGGGTGAACTCTGGAAACACCATATATTTT. Amino acids: CAISEGVNSGNTIYF.